The 9 T cell receptor beta chains given below trace back to one sample, sequenced in a study of human T cells and chemical hapten exposure. Described time point: healthy volunteer bleed at 2 weeks. It was from unfractionated whole blood that total RNA was extracted. MiXCR, applied by TCRdb to the RACE reads, yields one record per CDR3 protein. In the table there are approximately 45,000 distinct CDR3 sequences, approximately 4.7% of which are singletons. The sequenced sample consisted of whole blood. The receptors here all came from a female donor in good health. Some clones in this sample may be carry-over from other donors' samples.

This clonotype was seen a few times. The chain uses TRBV27 and TRBJ1-6; no clear D gene. The CDR3 runs 13 residues. Trimming pared 3 bases from V and 7 bases from J, leaving 7 bases between. Germline V gene lookup returns CDR1 MNHEY and CDR2 SMNVEV (reference sequence). CDR3 nucleotides: TGTGCCAGCAGTTTTGAAGGGAATTCACCCCTCCACTTT. Translating gives CASSFEGNSPLHF.

This clonotype was observed at least ten times. The J gene is TRBJ2-3, the V gene TRBV30; 15 bases match TRBD2. CDR1 is GTSNPN and CDR2 is SVGIG in the germline V gene (reference sequence). Trimming cost V 7 bases and J 9 bases; bases outside gene matches: 8. The CDR3 runs 14 residues. The CDR3 DNA reads TGTGCCTCGGGACTAGCGGGGGGCATGAGCACGCAGTATTTT. This encodes CASGLAGGMSTQYF.

A few counts support this clonotype. V is TRBV20-1 and J is TRBJ2-3; D unclear. Trimming took 6 bases from V and 6 from J, leaving 19 bases between them. The V gene's germline CDR1 is DFQATT and CDR2 SNEGSKA (reference sequence). The CDR3 is made up of 14 amino acids. The CDR3 sequence is CSASGPLGRDTQYF. The CDR3 nucleotides are TGCAGTGCCAGTGGGCCTCTCGGGCGCGATACGCAGTATTTT.

The table lists this clonotype with many counts. V usage is TRBV29-1 and J usage is TRBJ1-3; 7 nucleotides match TRBD1. Germline V CDR1 and CDR2: SQVTM, ANQGSEA. J gave up 4 bases and V 6 bases, and 12 bases lay outside the gene matches. The CDR3 covers 15 residues. CDR3 sequence: CSVRTVDREGNTIYF. DNA of the CDR3: TGCAGCGTCCGAACCGTCGACAGGGAGGGAAACACCATATATTTT. The full variable domain, in which reference TRBV29-1 and TRBJ1-3 provide the parts outside the CDR3, is SAVISQKPSRDICQRGTSLTIQCQVDSQVTMMFWYRQQPGQSLTLIATANQGSEATYESGFVIDKFPISRPNLTFSTLTVSNMSPEDSSIYLCSVRTVDREGNTIYFGEGSWLTVV.

Many counts were recorded for this clonotype. J is TRBJ1-5 and V is TRBV12-3 or TRBV12-4; TRBD1 might be the D (5 bases). The CDR3 is 15 residues long. The ends were cut back, 6 bases at V and 5 bases at J, with 17 bases in the middle. The DNA for the CDR3 is TGTGCCAGCAGCCCTATTGGGGGGGGAGATCAGCCCCAGCATTTT. This gives the protein CASSPIGGGDQPQHF.

The V gene is TRBV6-5, the J gene TRBJ2-1, with TRBD2 matching over 15 bases. After removal of 2 bases from V and 4 bases from J, the junction contained 6 bases not matched to a gene. This CDR3 has 18 amino acids. The V gene's germline CDR1 is MNHEY and CDR2 SVGAGI. The chain's CDR3 is CASSYAGTSGGWYNEQFF. CDR3 DNA sequence: TGTGCCAGCAGTTACGCCGGGACTAGCGGGGGGTGGTACAATGAGCAGTTCTTC.

In this sample, this clonotype turned up many times. The junction departs from germline at one end; a sequencing error may be responsible. V and J are TRBV7-9 and TRBJ1-4; 11 bases line up with TRBD1. The CDR3 is 15 amino acids. Germline CDR1 is SEHNR and CDR2 is FQNEAQ (reference sequence). The CDR3 sequence is CASSDQSGTGGPQAF. CDR3 bases: TGTGCCAGCTCTGATCAGTCCGGGACAGGGGGTCCGCAGGCTTTT.

This clonotype was detected ten times or more. CDR3 coding DNA: TGTGCCAGCAGCTCGACAGGGCGTAGTAATGGCTACACCTTC. It is translated as CASSSTGRSNGYTF. The V call is TRBV7-2, the J call TRBJ1-2; 7 bases fit TRBD1. The germline CDR1 and CDR2 sequences are SGHTA and FQGNSA. The CDR3 loop spans 14 amino acids. The junction had 8 bases not matched to a gene; V was cut back by 4 bases and J by 6 bases. The whole variable domain, filled in from reference TRBV7-2 and TRBJ1-2, reads GAGVSQSPSNKVTEKGKDVELRCDPISGHTALYWYRQSLGQGLEFLIYFQGNSAPDKSGLPSDRFSAERTGGSVSTLTIQRTQQEDSAVYLCASSSTGRSNGYTFGSGTRLTVV.

The chain links TRBV6-1 to TRBJ2-3; 8 bases agree with TRBD1. This CDR3 is built from 18 residues. The ends lost 2 bases at V and 2 bases at J; junction bases unmatched: 12. CDR1 is MNHNS and CDR2 is SASEGT in the germline V gene. CDR3 nucleotides: TGTGCCAGCAGTGAATTTATATACAGGGGGGATGCCACAGATACGCAGTATTTT. It yields the protein CASSEFIYRGDATDTQYF.